This record looks at one TCR beta chain sequence and its context. At one end the junction does not follow the germline gene, possibly because of a read error. Patients at the Seattle site were enrolled during active infection and followed longitudinally. These data are taken from a study of blood T cell repertoires in COVID-19. Study summary: Samples came from the United States, Italy and Spain, spanning acute and convalescent COVID-19. The cDNA or gDNA used as material had been derived from T cells, B-cell-depleted T cells, or PBMCs.

The CDR3 runs 15 residues. Germline V gene data show CDR1 as SSHAT and CDR2 as FNYEAQ (reference sequence). Authors' analysis steps: Estimation of nucleated cell counts was performed using reference gene primer amplification. Using immunoSEQ multiplex PCR, the repertoire was profiled, and TCRdb retains in-frame clones only, with some absent. V and J calls and clone size are copied from that table; D and trimming were computed from the DNA. The profile covers 300,000 to 450,000 clones, with roughly 90% appearing a single time and approximately 3% taken by the ten largest. The sequenced sample consisted of peripheral blood. This chain joins TRBV7-7 and TRBJ2-1, with TRBD1 matching over 7 bases. This receptor was taken from a woman aged 25 to 39 with COVID-19, enrolled during active disease. The CDR3 region is CASSLGQADYNEQFF. CDR3 bases: TGTGCTAGCAGCCTAGGACAGGCCGACTACAATGAGCAGTTCTTC.